The entry below gives a single T cell receptor (beta chain) sequence along with its context. The data were produced by immunoSEQ multiplex PCR, yet TCRdb's version contains in-frame clones alone and is incomplete. The table has 200,000 to 250,000 clones, approximately 84% seen once. This entry belongs to a study of blood T cell repertoires in COVID-19. About the study: COVID-19 samples collected from the United States, Italy and Spain covered acute and convalescent phases.

Germline V CDR1 and CDR2: LGHDT, YNNKEL (reference sequence). The CDR3 runs 13 residues. With 7 bases removed from V and 8 bases from J, the gap between germline ends came to 17 bases. The sequenced sample consisted of peripheral blood. V usage is TRBV3-1 (or the pseudogene TRBV3-2) and J usage is TRBJ1-2, with D possibly matching TRBD1 (5 bases). The origin of this receptor is an elderly man with acute or convalescent COVID-19. DNA for the CDR3: TGTGCCAGCAACGCGGTGCCAGGGCACGGCTACACCTTC. It specifies CASNAVPGHGYTF.